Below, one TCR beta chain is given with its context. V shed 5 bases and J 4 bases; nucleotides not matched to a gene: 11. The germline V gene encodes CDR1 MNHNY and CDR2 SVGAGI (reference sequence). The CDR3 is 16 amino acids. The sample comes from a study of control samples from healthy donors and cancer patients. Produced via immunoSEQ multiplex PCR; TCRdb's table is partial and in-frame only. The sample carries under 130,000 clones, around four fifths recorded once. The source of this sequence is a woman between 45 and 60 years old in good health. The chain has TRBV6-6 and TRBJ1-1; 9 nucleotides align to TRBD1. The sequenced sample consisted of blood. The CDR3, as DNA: TGTGCCAGCAGTACCCGGGACAGGGCTAAGGGCACTGAAGCTTTCTTT. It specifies CASSTRDRAKGTEAFF.